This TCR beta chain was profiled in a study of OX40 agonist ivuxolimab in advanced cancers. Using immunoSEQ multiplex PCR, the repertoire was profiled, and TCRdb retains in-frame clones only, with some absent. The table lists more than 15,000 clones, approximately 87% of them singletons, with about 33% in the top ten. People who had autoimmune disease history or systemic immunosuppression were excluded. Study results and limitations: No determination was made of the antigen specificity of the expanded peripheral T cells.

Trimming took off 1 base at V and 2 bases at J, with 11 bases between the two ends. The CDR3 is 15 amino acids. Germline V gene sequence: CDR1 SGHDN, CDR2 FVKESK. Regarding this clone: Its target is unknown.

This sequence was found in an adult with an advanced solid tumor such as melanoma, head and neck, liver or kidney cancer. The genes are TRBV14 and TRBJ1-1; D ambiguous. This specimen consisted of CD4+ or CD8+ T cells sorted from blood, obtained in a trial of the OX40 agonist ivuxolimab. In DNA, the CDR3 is TGTGCCAGCAGCCAAGGTTTCTCAGGTAACACTGAAGCTTTCTTT. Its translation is CASSQGFSGNTEAFF.